This TCR beta chain was recovered during a study of patients and donors after allogeneic stem cell transplantation. TCRdb recomputed calls from the RT-PCR reads with MiXCR, one row per CDR3 protein. The table records some 230,000 distinct CDR3 sequences, around 14% of them present only once. The V end lost 6 bases, the J end lost 5 bases, and 7 bases lay between the germline ends. There are 12 residues in the CDR3. This clonotype was recorded many times. This clonotype originated in a human donor who was either an allogeneic HSCT recipient or a stem cell or donor lymphocyte infusion donor (not recorded which). It is not recorded whose cells these are; they may come from a transplant donor. The chain employs TRBV12-3 or TRBV12-4 and TRBJ2-2; the D gene is possibly TRBD2 (5 bases). The sample consisted of blood, either unsorted or a sorted T cell fraction (not recorded which). The CDR3 DNA reads as TGTGCCAGCAGGCGACTAACCGGGGAGCTGTTTTTT. Protein product: CASRRLTGELFF.